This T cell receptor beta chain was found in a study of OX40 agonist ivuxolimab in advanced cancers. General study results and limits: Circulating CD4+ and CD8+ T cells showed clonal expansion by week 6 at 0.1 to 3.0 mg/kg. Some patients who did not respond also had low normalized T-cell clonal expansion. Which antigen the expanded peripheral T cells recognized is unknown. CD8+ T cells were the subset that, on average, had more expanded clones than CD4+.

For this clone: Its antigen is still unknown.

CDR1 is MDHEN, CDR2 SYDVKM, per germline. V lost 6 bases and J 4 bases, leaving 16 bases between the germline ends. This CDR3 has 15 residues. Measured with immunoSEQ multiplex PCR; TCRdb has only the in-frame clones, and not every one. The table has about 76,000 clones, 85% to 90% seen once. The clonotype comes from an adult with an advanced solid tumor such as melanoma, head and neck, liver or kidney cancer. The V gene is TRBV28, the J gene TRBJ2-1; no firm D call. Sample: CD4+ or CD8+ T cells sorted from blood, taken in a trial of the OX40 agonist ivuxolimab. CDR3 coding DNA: TGTGCCAGCAGCCCTCACCCGACGGATTACAATGAGCAGTTCTTC. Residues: CASSPHPTDYNEQFF.